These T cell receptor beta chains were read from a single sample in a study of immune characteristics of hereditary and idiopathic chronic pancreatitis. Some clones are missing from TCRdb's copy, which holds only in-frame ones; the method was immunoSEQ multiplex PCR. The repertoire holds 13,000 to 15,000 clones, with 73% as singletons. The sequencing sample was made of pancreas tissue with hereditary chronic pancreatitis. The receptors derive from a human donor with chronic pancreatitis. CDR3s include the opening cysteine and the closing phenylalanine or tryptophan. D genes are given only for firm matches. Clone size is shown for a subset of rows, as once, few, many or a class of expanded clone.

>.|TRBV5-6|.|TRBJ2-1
CASSLDRVYNEQFF
TGTGCCAGCAGCTTGGACAGGGTTTACAATGAGCAGTTCTTC
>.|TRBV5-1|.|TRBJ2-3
CASSLGGYTDTQYF
TGCGCCAGCAGCTTGGGTGGTTACACAGATACGCAGTATTTT
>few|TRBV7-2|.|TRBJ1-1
CASSVVGAGTEAFF
TGTGCCAGCAGCGTAGTAGGGGCGGGCACTGAAGCTTTCTTT
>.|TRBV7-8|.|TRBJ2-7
CASKSWSYEQYF
TGTGCCAGCAAGTCCTGGTCCTACGAGCAGTACTTC
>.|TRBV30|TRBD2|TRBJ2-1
CAWVPGTSGPVASYNEQFF
TGTGCCTGGGTCCCCGGGACTAGCGGGCCGGTGGCGTCCTACAATGAGCAGTTCTTC
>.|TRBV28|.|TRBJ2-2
CASSSRDHYLGTGELFF
TGTGCCAGCAGTTCGCGAGACCACTACCTGGGGACCGGGGAGCTGTTTTTT
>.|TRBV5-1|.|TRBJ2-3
CASSPGSTDTQYF
TGCGCCAGCAGCCCAGGAAGCACAGATACGCAGTATTTT
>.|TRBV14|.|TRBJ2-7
CASSQEVSEQYF
TGTGCCAGCAGCCAAGAAGTGAGCGAGCAGTACTTC
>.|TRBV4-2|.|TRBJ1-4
CASSQDLGRGREKLFF
TGTGCCAGCAGCCAAGATCTGGGCAGGGGCAGAGAAAAACTGTTTTTT
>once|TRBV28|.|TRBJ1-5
CASSSGVFGPQHF
TGTGCCAGCAGCTCAGGGGTTTTTGGGCCCCAGCATTTT
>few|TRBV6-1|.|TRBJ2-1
CASSALTGSIGYNEQFF
TGTGCCAGCAGTGCCCTTACAGGGTCGATCGGCTACAATGAGCAGTTCTTC